This T cell receptor (beta chain) was identified in a study of human T cells and chemical hapten exposure. Study-level information: Across samples, TCR yields varied, mostly owing to small differences in pooled library volumes.

Library construction involved attaching unique molecular identifiers to individual cDNA molecules, which allowed quantitative, reproducible TCR counting. Source study methods: Sampled TCR counts reached a median of about 90,000 per sample, with values ranging from about 20,000 to 700,000. A single record per CDR3 protein comes from TCRdb applying MiXCR to the RACE reads. The V and J calls here are based on TCRdb, not the publication. Of roughly 48,000 distinct CDR3 sequences listed, around 4.5% are singletons. The time point here: healthy volunteer bleed at 2 weeks. Sequencing started from total RNA isolated from unfractionated whole blood. Study-wide results and limits: Sensitization with DPC brought no change to TCRs above 1 in 1000 in frequency.

Comment on this clonotype: Its cognate antigen is unknown.

This clonotype was obtained from a human donor in good health. Some clones in this sample may be carry-over from other donors' samples. The sample consisted of whole blood.

This CDR3 reads CASSPLSGGPGANVLTF. The CDR3 DNA reads as TGTGCCAGCAGCCCCCTCTCCGGGGGCCCCGGGGCCAACGTCCTGACTTTC. V usage is TRBV2 and J usage is TRBJ2-6, with D perhaps being TRBD1 or TRBD2 (6 bases each). The CDR3 consists of 17 residues. Germline-derived CDR1 and CDR2 are SNHLY and FYNNEI. Deletions cut 6 bases from V and 4 bases from J, with 19 bases between.